This TCR beta chain was captured by sequencing in a study of cytotoxic CD8 clonotypes in ibrutinib-treated CLL (dated by TCRdb to the early 2020s). Some background on the complete study: The cohort was composed of ten to eleven relapsed/refractory and around 15 treatment-naive patients; IGHV unmutated status was identified in roughly 17 patients. Responses were partial in 24 patients and complete in 2; after median 68 months follow-up, roughly 14 stayed in remission and 12 progressed. Samples at response were collected after a median of about twelve months of treatment, with a range of about 6 to 36 months. An average of about 250,000 productive templates and 94,082 productive rearrangements was obtained per sample. Of the 90 or so participants in the trial, approximately 26 had longitudinal samples available. Cryopreserved peripheral blood mononuclear cells were collected before treatment, at response, and at either disease progression or sustained remission. Every sample from remission and from progressive disease was obtained while the patients were still on ibrutinib. Study-wide findings and limitations: Lymph node repertoires were not examined, and the timing of sampling was not matched between patients in sustained remission and those whose disease progressed. Public clonotypes were found to be uncommon and were observed to contract or remain stable during treatment; the increase in clonality was shown to reflect expansion of private clonotypes at ibrutinib response. An increase in clonality was observed at ibrutinib response, with clonality remaining stable during sustained remission and falling back toward baseline at progression. Baseline clonality exceeded that of age-matched healthy donors and correlated strongly with circulating CD8+ T-cell counts.

A word on this clone: What this receptor recognizes is not known. Base qualities are not at hand, and no much larger clone is one base apart.

The intended sense of this specimen's time point label: more than 10 months on ibrutinib. For TCR beta library preparation, 1.5 to 2 micrograms of genomic DNA were isolated from cryopreserved PBMCs. Longitudinal blood samples from CLL patients receiving ibrutinib monotherapy were subjected to high-throughput TCR beta sequencing. The patients took part in an open-label, single-center phase 2 trial of ibrutinib monotherapy. A MiSeq instrument was used for deep resolution sequencing, which targeted depths ranging from 1 in 1 million up to 1 in 200,000 T cells, with coverage averaging 10x for each clonotype. The immunoSEQ hsTCRB Kit was used to generate TCR beta libraries. The study's own analysis went as follows. Data were analyzed with ImmunoSEQ Data Assistant and ImmunoSEQ Analyzer, with V, D and J genes assigned per IMGT definitions. Clonality, which ranges from 0 to 1, was calculated as one minus the normalized Shannon entropy of productive rearrangement frequencies. Only overrepresented clonotypes making up at least 0.05% of each patient's repertoire were included in the public clonotype analysis. Some 14 age-matched healthy donor repertoires from immuneACCESS served as clonality controls. Imported from immuneACCESS, the table was reduced by TCRdb to in-frame sequences with V and J called. These copies leave out some clones; in studies compared against another copy, an unresolved V gene accounts for under half, and the cause of the remainder is not known. From that table come the V and J calls and clone size; the DNA was used to work out D and trimming. The table for this sample lists 200,000 to 250,000 clones; 70% to 75% of them were counted only once. The top ten clonotypes cover roughly 5.8% of the sample.

V and J are truncated by 1 base and 2 bases respectively, leaving an intervening sequence of 8 bases. CDR1 and CDR2 are read off the germline V gene (reference sequence) as SEHNR and FQNEAQ. The CDR3 goes from the cysteine to the phenylalanine over 14 residues. Solely the CDR3 DNA is kept, with 42 bases framed from the first base. The sequenced sample was PBMCs, obtained after 12 months of ibrutinib treatment. This sequence originates from a human donor with chronic lymphocytic leukemia. The sequence joins TRBV7-9 to TRBJ1-1; confidence is insufficient to name the D gene. The nucleotides read TGTGCCAGCAGCTTAGTTCCGACCAACACTGAAGCTTTCTTT. It encodes CASSLVPTNTEAFF.